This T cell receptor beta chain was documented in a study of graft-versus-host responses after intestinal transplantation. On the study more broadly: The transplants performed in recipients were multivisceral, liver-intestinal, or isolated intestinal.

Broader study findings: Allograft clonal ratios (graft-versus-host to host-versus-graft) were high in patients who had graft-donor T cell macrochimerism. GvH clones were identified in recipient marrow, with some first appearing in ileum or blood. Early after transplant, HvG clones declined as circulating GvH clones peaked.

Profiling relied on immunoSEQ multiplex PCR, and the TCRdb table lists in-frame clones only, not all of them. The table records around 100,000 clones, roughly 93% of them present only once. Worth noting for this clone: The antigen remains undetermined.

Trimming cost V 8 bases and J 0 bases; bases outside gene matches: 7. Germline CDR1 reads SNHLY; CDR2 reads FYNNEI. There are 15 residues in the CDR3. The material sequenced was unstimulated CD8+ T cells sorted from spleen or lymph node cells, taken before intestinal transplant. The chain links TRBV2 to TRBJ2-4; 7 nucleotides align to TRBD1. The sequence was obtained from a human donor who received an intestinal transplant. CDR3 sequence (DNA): TGTGCCAGCGAGCGAGGGGGCGAAGCCAAAAACATTCAGTACTTC. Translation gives CASERGGEAKNIQYF.